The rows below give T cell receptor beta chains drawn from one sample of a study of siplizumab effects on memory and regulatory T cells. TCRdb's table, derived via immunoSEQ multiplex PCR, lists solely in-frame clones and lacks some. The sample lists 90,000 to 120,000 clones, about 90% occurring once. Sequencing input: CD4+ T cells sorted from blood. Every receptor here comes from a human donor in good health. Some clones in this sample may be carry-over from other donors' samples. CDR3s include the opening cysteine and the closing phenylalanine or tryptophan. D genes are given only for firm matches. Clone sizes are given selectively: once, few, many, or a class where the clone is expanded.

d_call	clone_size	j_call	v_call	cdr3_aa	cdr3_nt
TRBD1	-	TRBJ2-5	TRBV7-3	CASSSTGGTETQYF	TGTGCCAGCAGCTCAACAGGGGGGACGGAGACCCAGTACTTC
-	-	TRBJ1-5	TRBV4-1	CASSQTANDRQPQHF	TGCGCCAGCAGCCAAACGGCGAATGACCGCCAGCCCCAGCATTTT
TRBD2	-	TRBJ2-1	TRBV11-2	CASSLASGRRNEQFF	TGTGCCAGCAGCTTAGCTAGCGGGAGGCGTAATGAGCAGTTCTTC
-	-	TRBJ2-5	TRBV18	CASSPSETQYF	TGTGCCAGCTCACCATCGGAGACCCAGTACTTC
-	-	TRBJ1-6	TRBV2	CASKRPPGDASPLHF	TGTGCCAGCAAAAGACCTCCAGGAGACGCCTCACCCCTCCACTTT
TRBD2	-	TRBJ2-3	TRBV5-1	CASSLGRGVTDTQYF	TGCGCCAGCAGCTTGGGGCGGGGGGTAACAGATACGCAGTATTTT
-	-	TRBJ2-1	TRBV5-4	CASSLGHNNEQFF	TGTGCCAGCAGCTTGGGGCACAACAATGAGCAGTTCTTC
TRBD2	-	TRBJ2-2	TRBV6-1	CASRGGSNTGELFF	TGTGCCAGCAGGGGAGGGTCGAACACCGGGGAGCTGTTTTTT
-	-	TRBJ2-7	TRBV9	CASSVGGASGYEQYF	TGTGCCAGCAGCGTAGGAGGCGCCTCTGGCTACGAGCAGTACTTC
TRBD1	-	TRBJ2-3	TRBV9	CASSVVQGAYTDTQYF	TGTGCCAGCAGCGTAGTCCAGGGGGCATACACAGATACGCAGTATTTT
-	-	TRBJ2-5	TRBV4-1	CASSQAYRALETQYF	TGCGCCAGCAGCCAAGCGTATAGGGCGCTAGAGACCCAGTACTTC
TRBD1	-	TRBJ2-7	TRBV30	CARSPTSGTGANLKSYEQYF	TGTGCCCGATCTCCTACGTCCGGGACAGGGGCCAACTTAAAGTCCTACGAGCAGTACTTC
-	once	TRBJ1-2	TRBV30	CAWSVTILRDYGYTF	TGTGCCTGGAGTGTAACTATTCTACGGGACTATGGCTACACCTTC
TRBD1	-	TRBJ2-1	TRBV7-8	CASSPQGQVNAEQFF	TGTGCCAGCAGCCCTCAGGGACAGGTTAACGCTGAGCAGTTCTTC
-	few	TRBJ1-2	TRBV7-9	CASSRRDTGGYTF	TGTGCCAGCAGCCGCCGGGACACCGGAGGCTACACCTTC
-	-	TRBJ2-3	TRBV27	CASSLVRFRDTQYF	TGTGCCAGCAGTTTGGTCCGATTTAGAGATACGCAGTATTTT
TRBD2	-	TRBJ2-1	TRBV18	CASSQQGTSDGTEQFF	TGTGCCAGCTCACAGCAAGGGACTAGCGACGGGACTGAGCAGTTCTTC
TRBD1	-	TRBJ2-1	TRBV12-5	CASGAPGQGALGQFF	TGTGCTAGTGGTGCACCGGGACAGGGGGCTTTGGGGCAGTTCTTC
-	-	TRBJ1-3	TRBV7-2	CASSFTGLGGNTIYF	TGTGCCAGCAGCTTTACAGGGCTCGGTGGAAACACCATATATTTT
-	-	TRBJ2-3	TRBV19	CASSLEDTQYF	TGTGCCAGTAGTCTGGAAGATACGCAGTATTTT
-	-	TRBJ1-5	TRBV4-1	CASSQAGNQPQHF	TGCGCCAGCAGCCAGGCCGGCAATCAGCCCCAGCATTTT
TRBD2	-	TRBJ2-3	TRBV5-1	CASSHRPRTSGTTDTQYF	TGCGCCAGCAGCCATAGACCCAGGACTAGCGGGACCACAGATACGCAGTATTTT
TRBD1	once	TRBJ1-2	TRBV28	CASSVPGQGFRYTF	TGTGCCAGCAGTGTTCCGGGACAGGGGTTTCGCTACACCTTC
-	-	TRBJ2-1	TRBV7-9	CASSLGADSYNEQFF	TGTGCCAGCAGCTTAGGGGCGGACTCCTACAATGAGCAGTTCTTC
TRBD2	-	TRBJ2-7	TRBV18	CASTSLAGGSYEQYF	TGTGCCAGCACCTCCCTAGCGGGAGGTTCCTACGAGCAGTACTTC
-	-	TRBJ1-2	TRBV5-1	CASSLGGRGYGYTF	TGCGCCAGCAGCCTGGGTGGCAGGGGCTATGGCTACACCTTC
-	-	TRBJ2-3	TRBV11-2	CASSPSTDTQYF	TGTGCCAGCAGCCCCAGCACAGATACGCAGTATTTT
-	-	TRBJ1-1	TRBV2	CASSEGRLLDTEAFF	TGTGCCAGCAGTGAAGGACGATTGTTGGACACTGAAGCTTTCTTT
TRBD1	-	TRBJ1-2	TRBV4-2	CASSQGPGTGYGYTF	TGTGCCAGCAGCCAAGGCCCCGGGACAGGGTATGGCTACACCTTC
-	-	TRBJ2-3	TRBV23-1	CATRGPLINRTDTQYF	TGCGCCACCCGGGGACCACTAATTAACCGCACAGATACGCAGTATTTT
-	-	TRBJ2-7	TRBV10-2	CASRKQGSYEQYF	TGCGCCAGCAGAAAACAGGGCTCCTACGAGCAGTACTTC
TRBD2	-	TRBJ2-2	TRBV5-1	CASTPLAANTGELFF	TGCGCCAGCACACCACTAGCGGCGAACACCGGGGAGCTGTTTTTT
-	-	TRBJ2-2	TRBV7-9	CASSLNQGYTGELFF	TGTGCCAGCAGCTTAAATCAGGGCTACACCGGGGAGCTGTTTTTT
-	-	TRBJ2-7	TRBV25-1	CASSTGLSYEQYF	TGTGCCAGCTCTACAGGACTATCCTACGAGCAGTACTTC
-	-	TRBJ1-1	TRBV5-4	CASSLRDMNTEAFF	TGTGCCAGCAGCTTAAGAGACATGAACACTGAAGCTTTCTTT
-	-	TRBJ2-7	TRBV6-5	CASSKTGWGQYF	TGTGCCAGCAGCAAGACAGGATGGGGGCAGTACTTC
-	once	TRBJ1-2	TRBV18	CASSPSAGLGGYTF	TGTGCCAGCTCACCATCCGCAGGGCTGGGTGGCTACACCTTC
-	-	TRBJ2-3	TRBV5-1	CASSLEAGGTDTQYF	TGCGCCAGCAGCTTGGAGGCAGGGGGCACAGATACGCAGTATTTT
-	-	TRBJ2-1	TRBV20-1	CSARPRDEQFF	TGCAGTGCTAGGCCCCGCGATGAGCAGTTCTTC